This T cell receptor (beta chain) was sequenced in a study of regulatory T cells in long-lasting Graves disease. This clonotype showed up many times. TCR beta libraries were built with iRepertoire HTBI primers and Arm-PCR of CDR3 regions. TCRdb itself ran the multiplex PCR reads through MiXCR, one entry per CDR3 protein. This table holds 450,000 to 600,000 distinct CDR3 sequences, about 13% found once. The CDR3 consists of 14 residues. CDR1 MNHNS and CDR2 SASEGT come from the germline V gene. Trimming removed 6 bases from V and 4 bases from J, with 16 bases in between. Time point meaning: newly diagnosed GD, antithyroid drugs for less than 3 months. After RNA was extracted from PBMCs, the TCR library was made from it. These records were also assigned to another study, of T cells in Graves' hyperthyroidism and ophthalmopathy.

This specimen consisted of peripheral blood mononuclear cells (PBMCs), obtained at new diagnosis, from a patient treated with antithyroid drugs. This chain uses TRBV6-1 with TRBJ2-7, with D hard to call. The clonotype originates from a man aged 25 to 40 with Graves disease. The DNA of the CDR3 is TGTGCCAGCAGAACCGACCCTCTAATTTACGAGCAGTACTTC. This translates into CASRTDPLIYEQYF.